The 28 T cell receptor beta chains given below trace back to one sample, sequenced in a study of response to subunit inactivated influenza vaccine. TCRdb independently ran MiXCR on the RT-PCR reads; one entry per CDR3 protein. This sample yields more than 550,000 distinct CDR3 sequences, of which 12% are seen a single time; roughly a tenth belongs to the top ten. Sequencing was performed on PBMCs from blood, taken on the day of vaccination. Receptors were obtained from a man in his fifties or sixties who received an inactivated influenza vaccine.

This clonotype was seen many times. The chain employs TRBV20-1 and TRBJ1-5; 7 bases fit TRBD1. In germline, CDR1 is DFQATT, CDR2 SNEGSKA (reference sequence). The CDR3 covers 16 residues. V lost 1 base, J lost 0 bases, and 6 bases stayed unmatched. In DNA form, the CDR3 reads TGCAGTGCTAGAGTGGGCAGGGGGTATAGCAATCAGCCCCAGCATTTT. This encodes CSARVGRGYSNQPQHF.

In this sample, this clonotype turned up a few times. The chain has TRBV6-1 and TRBJ1-5, with 8 positions matching TRBD1. Germline V lookup: CDR1 MNHNS, CDR2 SASEGT. With 5 bases clipped from V and 2 bases from J, the junction kept 5 bases outside the gene matches. The CDR3 has 15 residues. The CDR3 nucleotides are TGTGCCAGCAGTCGACAGGGGACGGGCAATCAGCCCCAGCATTTT. This gives the protein CASSRQGTGNQPQHF.

This clonotype was detected a few times. The chain has TRBV29-1 and TRBJ2-1, with 11 nucleotides matching TRBD2. Germline loops: CDR1 SQVTM, CDR2 ANQGSEA. The V gene end was trimmed by 8 bases and the J gene end by 6 bases; junction bases not matched to a gene: 3. CDR3 size: 12 residues. CDR3 sequence (DNA): TGCAGCTTAACTAGCGGGGGCAATGAGCAGTTCTTC. Its protein product is CSLTSGGNEQFF.

This clonotype has a count of ten or more. The chain has TRBV29-1 and TRBJ2-7; 10 positions match TRBD2. The germline V gene encodes CDR1 SQVTM and CDR2 ANQGSEA. Losses at the gene ends were 3 bases for V and 7 bases for J; bases not matched to a gene: 12. This CDR3 is built from 15 residues. CDR3 sequence (DNA): TGCAGCGTTGAGTTGGTGGGAGCGGGAGGGGAAGAGCAGTACTTC. Amino acids: CSVELVGAGGEEQYF.

The chain joins TRBV4-3 to TRBJ2-7, with no clear D. Trimming removed 1 base from V and 3 bases from J, with 28 bases in between. Germline lookup yields CDR1 LGHNA and CDR2 YSLEER. The length of the CDR3 is 20 residues. CDR3 nucleotides: TGCGCCAGCAGCCAAGCTCTCTACAGCTCCTATGGTGTAAAGCTCTACGAGCAGTACTTC. This gives the protein CASSQALYSSYGVKLYEQYF.

To note about this clonotype: This clone may be a read error of a much larger clone one base away. V is TRBV4-1 and J is TRBJ2-1, with D unclear. There are 12 residues in the CDR3. Germline V gene sequence: CDR1 MGHRA, CDR2 YSYEKL. V was pared by 0 bases and J by 9 bases, with 6 bases between. CDR3 region: CASSQEATEQFF. CDR3 DNA sequence: TGCGCCAGCAGCCAAGAGGCCACTGAGCAGTTCTTC.

This clonotype appeared many times. This chain connects TRBV11-1 to TRBJ2-1; D tentatively reads TRBD1 or TRBD2 (5 bases each). V was pared by 5 bases and J by 2 bases, with 28 bases between. Germline CDR1 and CDR2: SGHAT and FQDESV (reference sequence). This CDR3 is built from 20 residues. CDR3 region: CASSPSLRIWPRDPYNEQFF. CDR3 nucleotides: TGTGCCAGCAGCCCCAGTTTAAGGATTTGGCCAAGGGACCCCTACAATGAGCAGTTCTTC.

CDR3 bases: TGCAGTGCTAGAGATGCACGAAGCGGGGGATACAATGAGCAGTTCTTC. This translates into CSARDARSGGYNEQFF. The chain combines TRBV20-1 with TRBJ2-1; TRBD2 matches at 8 bases. This CDR3 has 16 residues. Germline V lookup: CDR1 DFQATT, CDR2 SNEGSKA (reference sequence). Germline trimming cut 0 bases from V and 4 bases from J; bases unmatched to any gene: 8.

The chain recombines TRBV6-5 with TRBJ2-7; maybe TRBD1 (6 bases). Trimming left V 0 bases short and J 1 base short, with 10 bases between. The germline V gene has CDR1 MNHEY and CDR2 SVGAGI. The CDR3 is made up of 15 amino acids. The CDR3 spells CASSYSRGVSYEQYF. The CDR3 coding sequence is TGTGCCAGCAGTTACTCCAGGGGAGTATCCTACGAGCAGTACTTC.

This clonotype was counted a few times. This chain connects TRBV27 to TRBJ2-7; possibly TRBD2 for D (6 bases). The CDR3 runs 13 residues. Per the germline V gene, CDR1 is MNHEY and CDR2 is SMNVEV (reference sequence). Trimming took 6 bases from V and 4 from J, leaving 13 bases between them. CDR3 nucleotides: TGTGCCAGCAGACGATTCGGGGGTTACGAGCAGTACTTC. Residues: CASRRFGGYEQYF.

The sample holds a few counts of this clonotype. The CDR3 region is CASSEAAPGTLQETQYF. The CDR3 bases are TGTGCCAGCAGTGAAGCGGCCCCCGGGACTCTCCAAGAGACCCAGTACTTC. The chain carries TRBV6-1 and TRBJ2-5; D possibly corresponds to TRBD2 (6 bases). V was shortened by 0 bases and J by 1 base, with 15 bases between the two germline ends. The germline V gene encodes CDR1 MNHNS and CDR2 SASEGT. CDR3 length: 17 residues.

A few counts support this clonotype. This sequence joins TRBV12-3 or TRBV12-4 and TRBJ2-7; 10 bases align to TRBD2. V dropped 5 bases and J dropped 6; count of bases not matched to a gene: 7. The CDR3 consists of 14 residues. This chain's CDR3 is CASSPPSGRSEQYF. The CDR3 bases are TGTGCCAGCAGTCCCCCTAGCGGGAGAAGCGAGCAGTACTTC.

This clonotype was counted only a few times. This sequence joins TRBV4-2 and TRBJ1-5, with D perhaps matching TRBD1 (5 bases). The CDR3 is 16 amino acids. Germline V gene sequence: CDR1 LGHNA, CDR2 YNFKEQ. V lost 3 bases and J 0 bases, leaving 12 bases between the germline ends. DNA for the CDR3: TGTGCCAGCAGCCAGTCCAGACAGTATAGCAATCAGCCCCAGCATTTT. It encodes CASSQSRQYSNQPQHF.

This clonotype came up a few times. V gene TRBV2 combines with J gene TRBJ2-3, with D perhaps matching TRBD2 (7 bases). Trimming left V 8 bases short and J 5 bases short, with 17 bases between. The CDR3 is made up of 14 amino acids. Germline loops: CDR1 SNHLY, CDR2 FYNNEI. CDR3 DNA sequence: TGTGCCAGCTCTAGGGGGGGCTTTCAAGATACGCAGTATTTT. Amino acid sequence: CASSRGGFQDTQYF.

This clonotype was counted only a few times. The V and J genes are TRBV15 and TRBJ2-2; D gene ambiguous. From germline, CDR1 is LNHNV and CDR2 YYDKDF (reference sequence). This CDR3 is built from 15 residues. Between the trimmed V and J ends, which lost 0 bases and 4 bases, there was a span of 9 bases. The CDR3 protein is CATSRDRAATGELFF. The CDR3 DNA follows: TGTGCCACCAGCAGAGATAGGGCGGCCACCGGGGAGCTGTTTTTT.

This clonotype was seen a handful of times. The chain has TRBV12-3 or TRBV12-4 and TRBJ1-5; D gene unclear. This CDR3 has 15 residues. V gave up 6 bases and J gave up 2 bases, with 14 bases separating them. CDR3 nucleotides: TGTGCCAGCAGAAACACAAGTCAAGGCAATCAGCCCCAGCATTTT. This sequence encodes CASRNTSQGNQPQHF.

This clonotype was picked up a small number of times. The V and J genes are TRBV12-3 or TRBV12-4 and TRBJ2-3; 9 bases map to TRBD2. V lost 3 bases to trimming and J lost 6 bases; unmatched junction nucleotides: 7. This CDR3 comprises 15 residues. CDR3 loop: CASSFSGAGGDTQYF. DNA for the CDR3: TGTGCCAGCAGTTTTAGCGGGGCGGGGGGGGATACGCAGTATTTT.

The rearrangement joins TRBV4-1 to TRBJ2-7, with TRBD2 matching 10 bases. With V trimmed by 4 bases and J by 4 bases, 10 bases remained unmatched. There are 16 residues in the CDR3. CDR1 MGHRA and CDR2 YSYEKL come from the germline V gene. CDR3 nucleotides: TGCGCCAGCAGCCGTACCATAGCGGGGGGTACATACGAGCAGTACTTC. It yields the protein CASSRTIAGGTYEQYF.

The rearrangement uses TRBV20-1 and TRBJ2-3; TRBD2 aligns across 10 bases. The V gene's germline CDR1 is DFQATT and CDR2 SNEGSKA (reference sequence). This CDR3 has 14 residues. The V segment lost 3 bases and the J segment 4 bases; nucleotides outside the gene matches: 4. Here the CDR3 DNA reads TGCAGTGCTAGCCTAGCGGGAGCCCCAGATACGCAGTATTTT. Translation gives CSASLAGAPDTQYF.

This clonotype came up many times. The chain joins TRBV7-2 to TRBJ1-1; D is undetermined. The V end was cut by 3 bases, the J end by 0 bases, with 8 bases between. Germline V gene data show CDR1 as SGHTA and CDR2 as FQGNSA. The CDR3 sequence is 14 residues long. CDR3 nucleotide sequence: TGTGCCAGCAGCTTGAAAACCCTGAACACTGAAGCTTTCTTT. As protein: CASSLKTLNTEAFF.

The sample holds a few counts of this clonotype. The chain recombines TRBV7-9 with TRBJ1-1; D uncertain. CDR1 is SEHNR and CDR2 is FQNEAQ in the germline V gene (reference sequence). The CDR3 runs to 14 residues. Trimming stripped 5 bases from V and 1 base from J, with 11 bases between. As DNA, the CDR3 is TGTGCCAGCAGCCCTGGACCTACGAACACTGAAGCTTTCTTT. Amino acids: CASSPGPTNTEAFF.

The chain links TRBV18 to TRBJ1-1; no definite D call. The germline gives CDR1 KGHSH, CDR2 LQKENI. The CDR3 loop spans 13 amino acids. Trimming shortened V by 4 bases and J by 1 base, and 7 bases separated the two germline ends. CDR3 residues: CASSLQQNTEAFF. CDR3 nucleotides: TGTGCCAGCTCACTACAGCAGAACACTGAAGCTTTCTTT.

For the CDR3, the DNA is TGTGCCAGCGGAAGAATGGGGGGACCCAATGAGCAGTTCTTC. Amino acid sequence: CASGRMGGPNEQFF. This chain links TRBV4-2 with TRBJ2-1; D possibly corresponds to TRBD2 (6 bases). The CDR3 runs to 14 residues. CDR1 LGHNA and CDR2 YNFKEQ come from the germline V gene. The germline V and J ends were trimmed by 8 bases and 6 bases, with 17 bases remaining between them.

This clonotype showed up just a few times. The rearrangement links TRBV24-1 to TRBJ2-1; D remains ambiguous. V lost 4 bases and J lost 6, with 12 bases in between. Germline CDR1 reads KGHDR; CDR2 reads SFDVKD. The CDR3 spans 14 residues. The CDR3 DNA reads TGTGCCACCAGTGACTGGGCCCGACCCAATGAGCAGTTCTTC. The encoded protein is CATSDWARPNEQFF.

This chain joins TRBV10-3 and TRBJ2-1, with TRBD2 identical over 10 bases. The V segment lost 0 bases and the J segment 4 bases; nucleotides outside the gene matches: 6. CDR3 length: 17 amino acids. Germline lookup yields CDR1 ENHRY and CDR2 SYGVKD. CDR3 in amino acids: CAISESAGTSAYNEQFF. The CDR3 nucleotides are TGTGCCATCAGTGAGTCGGCCGGGACTAGCGCATACAATGAGCAGTTCTTC.

The chain links TRBV21-1 to TRBJ1-4; the D call TRBD1 from the table was never checked on the DNA. TRBV21-1 is marked as a pseudogene. The CDR3 consists of 20 residues. The CDR3 is CASSHRALTGAHSTNEKLFF. Here the CDR3 DNA reads TGTGCCAGCAGCCATAGGGCCTTGACAGGGGCCCACTCAACTAATGAAAAACTGTTTTTT.

The chain recombines TRBV11-2 with TRBJ2-6; TRBD1 agrees at 7 bases. CDR3 length: 19 amino acids. The germline V gene encodes CDR1 SGHAT and CDR2 FQNNGV. Trimming removed 5 bases from V and 0 bases from J; junction bases left unmatched: 13. In DNA, the CDR3 is TGTGCCAGCAGCCGCAGTAGACAGGGCAGGACCTCTGGGGCCAACGTCCTGACTTTC. This encodes CASSRSRQGRTSGANVLTF. Full variable domain (remainder filled in from reference TRBV11-2 and TRBJ2-6): EAGVAQSPRYKIIEKRQSVAFWCNPISGHATLYWYQQILGQGPKLLIQFQNNGVVDDSQLPKDRFSAERLKGVDSTLKIQPAKLEDSAVYLCASSRSRQGRTSGANVLTFGAGSRLTVL.

The genes are TRBV6-2 or TRBV6-3 and TRBJ2-3; D is uncertain. V lost 2 bases and J 2 bases, leaving 11 bases between the germline ends. Germline CDR1 MNHEY, CDR2 SVGEGT. This CDR3 contains 15 residues. CDR3 nucleotides: TGTGCCAGCAGTTACCCGAACCAGATCACAGATACGCAGTATTTT. Translated: CASSYPNQITDTQYF.